The 12 T cell receptor beta chains below all came from one sample that was sequenced in a study of blood T cell repertoires in COVID-19. Using immunoSEQ multiplex PCR, the repertoire was profiled, and TCRdb retains in-frame clones only, with some absent. Of 100,000 to 120,000 clones in the sample, 85% were seen once. Sequencing was done on a sample of peripheral blood. The receptors stem from a human donor in a cohort sampled during active COVID-19.

The gene calls are TRBV14 and TRBJ2-3; TRBD2 might be the D (6 bases). This CDR3 is 15 amino acids long. Germline lookup yields CDR1 SGHDN and CDR2 FVKESK. Trimming left V 4 bases short and J 0 bases short, with 11 bases between. The CDR3, as DNA: TGTGCCAGCAGCCTCAGACTAGGAAGCACAGATACGCAGTATTTT. Translation gives CASSLRLGSTDTQYF.

The chain is built from TRBV19 and TRBJ1-5; D gene uncertain. Germline-derived CDR1 and CDR2 are LNHDA and SQIVND (reference sequence). V was pared by 2 bases and J by 6 bases, with 8 bases between. The CDR3 has 13 amino acids. The CDR3 nucleotides read TGTGCCAGTAGTATACGGGGAGGTCAGCCCCAGCATTTT. Amino acids: CASSIRGGQPQHF. Filled out from reference TRBV19 and TRBJ1-5, the complete variable domain reads DGGITQSPKYLFRKEGQNVTLSCEQNLNHDAMYWYRQDPGQGLRLIYYSQIVNDFQKGDIAEGYSVSREKKESFPLTVTSAQKNPTAFYLCASSIRGGQPQHFGDGTRLSIL.

V is TRBV9 and J is TRBJ2-1, with 13 positions matching TRBD2. Per germline, CDR1 SGDLS and CDR2 YYNGEE. The CDR3 has 13 residues. Trimming cost V 2 bases and J 13 bases; bases outside gene matches: 3. Here the CDR3 reads CASSVGTSGEQFF. The CDR3 bases are TGTGCCAGCAGCGTCGGGACTAGCGGGGAACAGTTCTTC.

V and J are TRBV30 and TRBJ2-3, with TRBD1 matching over 10 bases. V lost 3 bases, J lost 4 bases, and 1 base stayed unmatched. This CDR3 is built from 13 residues. CDR1 is GTSNPN, CDR2 SVGIG, per germline (reference sequence). CDR3 amino acids: CAWRDRGADTQYF. The CDR3 DNA reads as TGTGCCTGGAGGGACAGGGGGGCAGATACGCAGTATTTT.

This clone has a handful of counts. The chain links TRBV19 to TRBJ1-1; a possible D gene is TRBD1 (5 bases). CDR1 and CDR2 from the germline V gene are LNHDA and SQIVND (reference sequence). Between the trimmed V and J ends, which lost 5 bases and 4 bases, there was a span of 14 bases. The CDR3 is 14 amino acids. In DNA form, the CDR3 reads TGTGCCAGTAGTGGGGCGTCCGGAGTCACTGAAGCTTTCTTT. Its translation: CASSGASGVTEAFF.

This chain connects TRBV10-3 to TRBJ2-5; 10 bases map to TRBD2. V dropped 9 bases and J dropped 5; count of bases not matched to a gene: 18. The CDR3 is 17 amino acids. Germline values: CDR1 ENHRY, CDR2 SYGVKD. The CDR3 region is CAIRHTEERGGLETQYF. CDR3 bases: TGTGCCATTCGTCACACCGAGGAGCGGGGGGGGCTCGAGACCCAGTACTTC.

The V gene is TRBV11-2, the J gene TRBJ1-5; a weak D match, TRBD1 (5 bases). This CDR3 region has 13 residues. Germline values: CDR1 SGHAT, CDR2 FQNNGV. Trimming stripped 0 bases from V and 7 bases from J, with 7 bases between. CDR3 nucleotide sequence: TGTGCCAGCAGCTTAGACAGGGAACAGCCCCAGCATTTT. Its protein is CASSLDREQPQHF.

In the case of this clone: The junction differs from germline at one of its ends, possibly a read error. The genes are TRBV7-9 and TRBJ2-7; tentatively, D is TRBD2 (5 bases). CDR1 SEHNR and CDR2 FQNEAQ come from the germline V gene (reference sequence). This CDR3 comprises 12 residues. The DNA of the CDR3 is TGTGCCAGCGGCTTAGGACTCTACGAGCAGTACTTC. This gives the protein CASGLGLYEQYF.

This chain connects TRBV7-9 to TRBJ2-1; D is unclear. CDR1 is SEHNR, CDR2 FQNEAQ, per germline (reference sequence). The V end was cut by 3 bases, the J end by 9 bases, with 6 bases between. This CDR3 is 11 amino acids long. For the CDR3, the DNA is TGTGCCAGCAGCTTGGTCGGTGAGCAGTTCTTC. Translating it yields CASSLVGEQFF.

The chain combines TRBV9 with TRBJ1-1; D might be TRBD1 (6 bases). Germline-derived CDR1 and CDR2 are SGDLS and YYNGEE. The CDR3 totals 18 residues. The V and J ends lost 3 bases and 1 base respectively, with 22 bases between them. The CDR3 spells CASSAGGQGFTSNTEAFF. As DNA, the CDR3 is TGTGCCAGCAGCGCCGGGGGGCAGGGGTTCACATCGAACACTGAAGCTTTCTTT.

The chain recombines TRBV5-1 with TRBJ2-2; no definite D call. The germline V and J ends were trimmed by 0 bases and 4 bases, with 10 bases remaining between them. CDR3 length: 15 amino acids. CDR1 and CDR2 (germline): SGHRS, YFSETQ. CDR3 region: CASSLGGVITGELFF. The CDR3 DNA is TGCGCCAGCAGCTTGGGAGGAGTGATCACCGGGGAGCTGTTTTTT.

V usage is TRBV3-1 (or the pseudogene TRBV3-2) and J usage is TRBJ2-7, with a tentative D call TRBD1 (6 bases). The V end lost 1 base, the J end lost 4 bases, and 14 bases lay between the germline ends. Germline V CDR1 and CDR2: LGHDT, YNNKEL (reference sequence). This CDR3 region has 15 residues. CDR3 nucleotides: TGTGCCAGCAGCCAAGGGTCGGGCCAGGGGTACGAGCAGTACTTC. It specifies CASSQGSGQGYEQYF.